This T cell receptor (beta chain) was identified in a study of T cells in Graves' hyperthyroidism and ophthalmopathy. Study outcomes and limitations: Ophthalmopathy was told apart from stable hyperthyroidism by a 13 V-J model. A median around 5.9 months before onset, the model predicted ophthalmopathy. Blood also showed most of the thyroid clonotypes that were expanded above 0.001.

Amplification yielded TCR beta CDR3 regions, with RNA transcripts as the source. The HTBI primer set was used in a first-round RT-PCR of the TCR CDR3. From the multiplex PCR reads, TCRdb called clonotypes with MiXCR, one entry per CDR3 protein. The table records some 510,000 distinct CDR3 sequences, 20% of them present only once. Out of 10 ml of fresh peripheral blood came the PBMCs. Details on this clonotype: Its antigen is unknown. The junction departs from germline at one end; a sequencing error may be responsible.

CDR1 and CDR2 from the germline V gene are DFQATT and SNEGSKA (reference sequence). The CDR3 has 14 residues. The sequencing input was blood. This receptor was identified in a man between 18 and 29 years old with Graves' hyperthyroidism. This chain uses TRBV20-1 with TRBJ2-7; D gene uncertain. The CDR3 DNA reads as TGCAGTGCTAGCTGGCGGCAGGACCGGTACGGGCAGTACTTC. Its protein product is CSASWRQDRYGQYF.